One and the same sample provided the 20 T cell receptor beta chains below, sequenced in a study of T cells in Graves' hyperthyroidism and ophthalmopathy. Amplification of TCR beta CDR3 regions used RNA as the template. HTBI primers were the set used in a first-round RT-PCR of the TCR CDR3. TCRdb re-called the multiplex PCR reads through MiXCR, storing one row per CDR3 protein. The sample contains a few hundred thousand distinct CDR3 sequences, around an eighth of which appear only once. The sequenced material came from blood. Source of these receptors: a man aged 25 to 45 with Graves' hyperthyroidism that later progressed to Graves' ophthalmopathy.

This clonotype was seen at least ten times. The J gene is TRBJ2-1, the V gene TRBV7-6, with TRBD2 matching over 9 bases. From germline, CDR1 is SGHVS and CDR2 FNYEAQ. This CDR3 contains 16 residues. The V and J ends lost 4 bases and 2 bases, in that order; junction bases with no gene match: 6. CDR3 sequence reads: CASSSGLASPYNEQFF. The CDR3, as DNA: TGTGCCAGCAGCTCAGGACTAGCGAGTCCCTACAATGAGCAGTTCTTC. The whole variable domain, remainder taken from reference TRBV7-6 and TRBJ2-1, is GAGVSQSPRYKVTKRGQDVALRCDPISGHVSLYWYRQALGQGPEFLTYFNYEAQQDKSGLPNDRFSAERPEGSISTLTIQRTEQRDSAMYRCASSSGLASPYNEQFFGPGTRLTVL.

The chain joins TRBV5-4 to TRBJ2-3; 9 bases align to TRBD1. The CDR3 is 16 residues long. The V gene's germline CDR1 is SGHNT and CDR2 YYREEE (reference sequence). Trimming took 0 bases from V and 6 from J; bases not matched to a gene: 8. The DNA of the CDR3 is TGTGCCAGCAGCTTGGGGACAGGGGTTTTTTTGGATACGCAGTATTTT. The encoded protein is CASSLGTGVFLDTQYF.

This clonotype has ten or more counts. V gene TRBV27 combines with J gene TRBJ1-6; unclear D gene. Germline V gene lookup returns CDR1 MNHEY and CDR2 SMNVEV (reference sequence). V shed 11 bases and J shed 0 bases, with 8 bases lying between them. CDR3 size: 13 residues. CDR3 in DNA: TGTGCCGGCGCGAGCTCCTATAATTCACCCCTCCACTTT. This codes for CAGASSYNSPLHF.

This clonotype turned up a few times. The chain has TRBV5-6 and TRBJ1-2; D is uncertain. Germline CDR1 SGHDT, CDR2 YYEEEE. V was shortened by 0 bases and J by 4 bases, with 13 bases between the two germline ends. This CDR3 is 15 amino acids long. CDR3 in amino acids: CASSLDGGPTYGYTF. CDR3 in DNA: TGTGCCAGCAGCTTGGATGGAGGGCCCACCTATGGCTACACCTTC.

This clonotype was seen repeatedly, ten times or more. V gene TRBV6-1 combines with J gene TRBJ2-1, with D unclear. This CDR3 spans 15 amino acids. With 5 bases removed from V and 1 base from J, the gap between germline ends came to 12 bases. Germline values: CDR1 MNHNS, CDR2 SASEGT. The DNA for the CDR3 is TGTGCCAGCAGTAGGGCAAGTTTGTCCTACAATGAGCAGTTCTTC. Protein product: CASSRASLSYNEQFF.

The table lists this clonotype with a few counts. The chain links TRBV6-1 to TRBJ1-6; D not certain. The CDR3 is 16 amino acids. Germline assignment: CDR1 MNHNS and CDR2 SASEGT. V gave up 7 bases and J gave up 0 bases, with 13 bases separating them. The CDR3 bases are TGTGCCAGCATGAAGAGCCCTAGCTCCTATAATTCACCCCTCCACTTT. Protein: CASMKSPSSYNSPLHF.

CDR3 protein: CSARGGQGRTNEKLFF. In DNA form, the CDR3 reads TGCAGTGCTAGGGGGGGACAGGGGCGAACTAATGAAAAACTGTTTTTT. The chain recombines TRBV20-1 with TRBJ1-4; TRBD1 agrees at 10 bases. Per germline, CDR1 DFQATT and CDR2 SNEGSKA (reference sequence). The CDR3 has 16 residues. Trimming took 3 bases from V and 1 from J; bases not matched to a gene: 5.

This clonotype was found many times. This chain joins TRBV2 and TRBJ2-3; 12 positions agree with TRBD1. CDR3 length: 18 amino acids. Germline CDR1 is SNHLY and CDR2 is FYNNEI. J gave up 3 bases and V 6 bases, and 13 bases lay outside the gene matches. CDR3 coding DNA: TGTGCCAGCAGACCGGGACAGGGGGCGCTGGGAATAACAGATACGCAGTATTTT. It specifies CASRPGQGALGITDTQYF.

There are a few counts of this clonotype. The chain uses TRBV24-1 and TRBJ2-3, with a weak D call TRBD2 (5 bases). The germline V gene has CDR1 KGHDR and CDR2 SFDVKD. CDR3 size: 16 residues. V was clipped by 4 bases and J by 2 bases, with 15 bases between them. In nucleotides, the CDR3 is TGTGCCACCAGTGACCCAGCGGCCATTTCCACAGATACGCAGTATTTT. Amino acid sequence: CATSDPAAISTDTQYF.

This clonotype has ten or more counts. The CDR3 DNA reads TGTGCCAGCATCAAACAGGGGGGGAACACTGAAGCTTTCTTT. It translates to CASIKQGGNTEAFF. The chain couples TRBV2 to TRBJ1-1; 8 nucleotides agree with TRBD1. Germline CDR1 is SNHLY and CDR2 is FYNNEI. V dropped 7 bases and J dropped 1; count of bases not matched to a gene: 5. This CDR3 is 14 amino acids long.

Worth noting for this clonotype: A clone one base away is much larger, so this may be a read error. The CDR3 spells CASSDLGQVPYNEQFF. The CDR3 DNA reads TGTGCCAGCAGTGACCTGGGACAGGTCCCTTACAATGAGCAGTTCTTC. The chain carries TRBV2 and TRBJ2-1; 8 nucleotides match TRBD1. Germline-derived CDR1 and CDR2 are SNHLY and FYNNEI. Losses at the gene ends were 3 bases for V and 4 bases for J; bases not matched to a gene: 8. The CDR3 has 16 residues. Using reference TRBV2 and TRBJ2-1 for the parts outside the CDR3, the full variable domain is EPEVTQTPSHQVTQMGQEVILRCVPISNHLYFYWYRQILGQKVEFLVSFYNNEISEKSEIFDDQFSVERPDGSNFTLKIRSTKLEDSAMYFCASSDLGQVPYNEQFFGPGTRLTVL.

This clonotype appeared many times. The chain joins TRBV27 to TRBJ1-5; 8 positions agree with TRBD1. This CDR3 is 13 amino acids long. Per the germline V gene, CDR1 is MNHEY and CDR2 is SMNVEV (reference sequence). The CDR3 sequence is CDTPGQEVQPQHF. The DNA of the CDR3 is TGTGACACCCCGGGACAGGAAGTTCAGCCCCAGCATTTT.

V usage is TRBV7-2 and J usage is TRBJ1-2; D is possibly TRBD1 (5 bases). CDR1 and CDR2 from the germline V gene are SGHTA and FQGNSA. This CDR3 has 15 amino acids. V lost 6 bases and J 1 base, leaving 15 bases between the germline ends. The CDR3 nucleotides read TGTGCCAGCAGTCCAGGGCCCCTTGTTAACTATGGCTACACCTTC. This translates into CASSPGPLVNYGYTF.

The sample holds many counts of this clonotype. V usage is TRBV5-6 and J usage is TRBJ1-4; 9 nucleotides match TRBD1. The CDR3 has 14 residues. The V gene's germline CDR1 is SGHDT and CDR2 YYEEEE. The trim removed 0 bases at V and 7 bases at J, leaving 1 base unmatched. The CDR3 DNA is TGTGCCAGCAGCTTGGTGGACAGGGGTGAAAAACTGTTTTTT. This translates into CASSLVDRGEKLFF.

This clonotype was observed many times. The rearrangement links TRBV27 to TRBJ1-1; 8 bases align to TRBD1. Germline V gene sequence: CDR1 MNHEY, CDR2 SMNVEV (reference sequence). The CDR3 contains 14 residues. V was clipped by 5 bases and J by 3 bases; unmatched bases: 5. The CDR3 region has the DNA TGTGCCAGCAGTATCAGGGGGCGAGACACTGAAGCTTTCTTT. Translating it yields CASSIRGRDTEAFF.

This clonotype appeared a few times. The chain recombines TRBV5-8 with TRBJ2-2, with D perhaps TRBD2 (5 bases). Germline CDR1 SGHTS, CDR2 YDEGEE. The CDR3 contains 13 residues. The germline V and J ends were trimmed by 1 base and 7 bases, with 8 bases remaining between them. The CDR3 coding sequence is TGTGCCAGCAGCTTGACGGGGATCGGGGAGCTGTTTTTT. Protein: CASSLTGIGELFF.

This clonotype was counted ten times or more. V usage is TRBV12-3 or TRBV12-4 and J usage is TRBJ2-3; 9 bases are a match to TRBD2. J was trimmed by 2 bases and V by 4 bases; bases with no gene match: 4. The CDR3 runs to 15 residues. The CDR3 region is CASSSLAGTTDTQYF. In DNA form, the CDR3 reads TGTGCCAGCAGTTCCCTAGCGGGGACCACAGATACGCAGTATTTT.

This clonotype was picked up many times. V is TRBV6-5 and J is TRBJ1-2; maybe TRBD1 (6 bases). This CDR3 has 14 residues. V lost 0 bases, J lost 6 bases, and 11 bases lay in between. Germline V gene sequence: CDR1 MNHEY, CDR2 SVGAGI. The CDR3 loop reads CASSYSGAGNGYTF. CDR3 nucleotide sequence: TGTGCCAGCAGTTACTCGGGGGCAGGGAATGGCTACACCTTC.

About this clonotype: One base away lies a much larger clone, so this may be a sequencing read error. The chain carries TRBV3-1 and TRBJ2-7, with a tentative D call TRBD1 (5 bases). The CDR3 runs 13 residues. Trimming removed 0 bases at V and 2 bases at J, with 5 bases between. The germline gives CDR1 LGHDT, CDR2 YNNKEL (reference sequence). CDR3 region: CASSQEGAYEQYF. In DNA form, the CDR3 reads TGTGCCAGCAGCCAAGAAGGGGCCTACGAGCAGTACTTC.

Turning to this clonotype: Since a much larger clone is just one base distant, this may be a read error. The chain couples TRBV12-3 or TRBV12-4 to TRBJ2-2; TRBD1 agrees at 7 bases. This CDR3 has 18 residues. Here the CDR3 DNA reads TGTGCCAGCAGTTTATCCAGGGGGTCGGCAGGGCACACCGGGGAGCTGGTTTTT. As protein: CASSLSRGSAGHTGELVF.